The rows below give T cell receptor beta chains drawn from one sample of a study of PD-L1 blockade in urothelial cancer. Produced via immunoSEQ multiplex PCR; TCRdb's table is partial and in-frame only. This table holds 72,000 or so clones, about nine tenths found once. The specimen comprised PBMCs, sampled around atezolizumab (anti-PD-L1) treatment. Receptor source: a man between 60 and 70 years old with urothelial cancer. The CDR3 runs from the conserved cysteine through the conserved F or W. Each record gives: CDR3 protein, CDR3 DNA, J gene, V gene, D gene, clone size. A D gene is named only where the DNA matches it firmly. Size is omitted from some rows. Given values are once, few, many or a class for expanded clones.

CASSEGEDNEQFF | TGTGCCAGCAGCGAAGGGGAAGACAATGAGCAGTTCTTC | TRBJ2-1 | TRBV6-5 | - | once
CATRGGLSYYEQYF | TGTGCCACCCGGGGGGGCCTTAGTTACTACGAGCAGTACTTC | TRBJ2-7 | TRBV11-2 | TRBD2 | -
CASARGAGGVQETQYF | TGTGCCAGTGCCCGGGGAGCGGGAGGGGTTCAAGAGACCCAGTACTTC | TRBJ2-5 | TRBV19 | TRBD2 | -
CASSEQGNTEAFF | TGTGCCAGCAGTGAACAGGGGAACACTGAAGCTTTCTTT | TRBJ1-1 | TRBV6-5 | - | -
CASSLTAGQFF | TGTGCCAGCAGCTTAACGGCAGGCCAGTTTTTT | TRBJ1-1 | TRBV7-9 | - | few
CASSQEQGDTDTQYF | TGCGCCAGCAGCCAAGAGCAGGGCGACACAGATACGCAGTATTTT | TRBJ2-3 | TRBV4-1 | - | once
CASSRRTVSGNTIYF | TGTGCCAGCTCACGACGGACAGTCTCTGGAAACACCATATATTTT | TRBJ1-3 | TRBV18 | - | -
CASSESAVDLSTDTQYF | TGTGCCAGCAGTGAATCGGCGGTAGATTTGAGCACAGATACGCAGTATTTT | TRBJ2-3 | TRBV25-1 | - | -
CASSYPGGKSYEQYF | TGTGCCAGCAGTTACCCTGGGGGGAAATCCTACGAGCAGTACTTC | TRBJ2-7 | TRBV6-5 | - | once
CASSHQGAGGNTIYF | TGTGCCAGCAGCCATCAGGGGGCTGGTGGAAACACCATATATTTT | TRBJ1-3 | TRBV7-9 | TRBD1 | -
CASSTMNLPEDSEKLFF | TGTGCCAGCAGCACCATGAACCTTCCGGAGGATAGCGAAAAACTGTTTTTT | TRBJ1-4 | TRBV11-3 | - | -
CASSYSPGQGYEQYF | TGTGCCAGCAGTTACTCCCCCGGACAGGGCTACGAGCAGTACTTC | TRBJ2-7 | TRBV6-5 | TRBD1 | -
CASSLHSVHTGYGTDTQYF | TGCGCCAGCAGCCTCCACTCAGTGCATACAGGTTACGGCACAGATACGCAGTATTTT | TRBJ2-3 | TRBV4-1 | - | -
CATMREAGVSDTQYF | TGTGCCACCATGCGGGAAGCGGGAGTATCAGATACGCAGTATTTT | TRBJ2-3 | TRBV21-1 | - | -
CASSPGLAGGPQYF | TGTGCCAGCAGCCCCGGACTAGCGGGAGGGCCCCAGTACTTC | TRBJ2-7 | TRBV11-3 | TRBD2 | -
CASRSGYGNQPQHF | TGTGCCAGTAGATCAGGGTACGGCAATCAGCCCCAGCATTTT | TRBJ1-5 | TRBV19 | - | -
CASSLQGWQPQHF | TGTGCCAGCAGCCTCCAGGGGTGGCAGCCCCAGCATTTT | TRBJ1-5 | TRBV5-6 | - | -
CASSVDRGDYGYTF | TGTGCCAGCAGTGTAGACAGGGGAGACTATGGCTACACCTTC | TRBJ1-2 | TRBV6-1 | TRBD1 | -
CASRTTGYAPGNTIYF | TGTGCCAGTAGGACCACAGGGTACGCTCCTGGAAACACCATATATTTT | TRBJ1-3 | TRBV19 | - | -
CAWNTGPGQPQHF | TGTGCCTGGAACACAGGGCCAGGCCAGCCCCAGCATTTT | TRBJ1-5 | TRBV30 | - | -
CASSLTRDTTYEQYF | TGCGCCAGCAGCTTAACCCGGGACACAACCTACGAGCAGTACTTC | TRBJ2-7 | TRBV5-1 | - | -
CASPGQGNQPQHF | TGCGCCAGCCCTGGACAGGGCAATCAGCCCCAGCATTTT | TRBJ1-5 | TRBV23-1 | TRBD1 | once
CASSLDRGRGNTIYF | TGTGCCAGCAGCTTGGACAGGGGGAGAGGAAACACCATATATTTT | TRBJ1-3 | TRBV5-4 | TRBD1 | -
CAWSGGGLRIF | TGTGCCTGGAGTGGGGGGGGCCTCCGGATCTTT | TRBJ1-1 | TRBV30 | - | few
CASSPVDRVGHEQYF | TGTGCCAGCAGCCCAGTCGACAGGGTAGGGCACGAGCAGTACTTC | TRBJ2-7 | TRBV6-5 | TRBD1 | -
CASSSPIGLAGVETQYF | TGTGCCAGCAGCTCGCCCATTGGACTAGCGGGGGTAGAGACCCAGTACTTC | TRBJ2-5 | TRBV7-2 | TRBD2 | -
CAISGQDSLPHYGYTF | TGTGCCATCAGCGGACAGGATTCCCTTCCCCACTATGGCTACACCTTC | TRBJ1-2 | TRBV10-3 | TRBD1 | -
CASSSEAGNTIYF | TGTGCCAGCAGTTCGGAGGCTGGAAACACCATATATTTT | TRBJ1-3 | TRBV11-3 | - | -
CASGSTGDDQPQHF | TGTGCCAGCGGCTCGACAGGGGACGACCAGCCCCAGCATTTT | TRBJ1-5 | TRBV28 | TRBD1 | -
CASSPYGFSNQPQHF | TGTGCCAGCTCACCGTACGGGTTCAGCAATCAGCCCCAGCATTTT | TRBJ1-5 | TRBV18 | - | -
CASSVSGTDSYEQYF | TGTGCCAGCTCAGTCTCCGGGACAGACTCCTACGAGCAGTACTTC | TRBJ2-7 | TRBV18 | TRBD1 | -
CASGFEGVTYNEQFF | TGTGCTAGTGGTTTCGAGGGGGTCACCTACAATGAGCAGTTCTTC | TRBJ2-1 | TRBV12-5 | - | -
CASRGGVNEQFF | TGTGCCAGTAGGGGAGGGGTCAATGAGCAGTTCTTC | TRBJ2-1 | TRBV19 | TRBD2 | -
CAWKNIAGWEQFF | TGTGCCTGGAAAAATATAGCGGGATGGGAGCAGTTCTTC | TRBJ2-1 | TRBV30 | TRBD2 | -
CASKFSGSTEAFF | TGTGCCAGCAAGTTTTCGGGTAGCACTGAAGCTTTCTTT | TRBJ1-1 | TRBV28 | - | -
CATSRVGAGYGYTF | TGTGCCACCTCACGGGTGGGCGCCGGCTATGGCTACACCTTC | TRBJ1-2 | TRBV18 | - | -
CAKQLAATYNEQFF | TGTGCCAAACAACTAGCGGCGACCTACAATGAGCAGTTCTTC | TRBJ2-1 | TRBV25-1 | TRBD2 | -
CASSRVDSNGELFF | TGTGCCAGCAGCCGGGTCGACAGCAACGGGGAGCTGTTTTTT | TRBJ2-2 | TRBV6-4 | - | -
CASSIGGVGYEQYF | TGTGCCAGCAGCATTGGGGGGGTCGGCTACGAGCAGTACTTC | TRBJ2-7 | TRBV11-2 | TRBD2 | -
CASSESGWGTGGSEQFF | TGCGCCAGCAGTGAGTCGGGGTGGGGGACAGGGGGCAGTGAGCAGTTCTTC | TRBJ2-1 | TRBV10-2 | TRBD1 | -
CASSAEPGLAGVSYEQYF | TGTGCCAGCAGCGCGGAACCGGGACTAGCGGGAGTGTCCTACGAGCAGTACTTC | TRBJ2-7 | TRBV9 | TRBD2 | -
CAISLGGGASSYEQYF | TGTGCCATCAGTTTGGGGGGAGGCGCCAGCTCCTACGAGCAGTACTTC | TRBJ2-7 | TRBV10-3 | - | -
CASSLGGGGSTEAFF | TGTGCCAGCAGCTTAGGAGGCGGGGGAAGCACTGAAGCTTTCTTT | TRBJ1-1 | TRBV7-9 | - | -
CASSPRQVQETQYF | TGCGCCAGCAGCCCCCGACAGGTCCAAGAGACCCAGTACTTC | TRBJ2-5 | TRBV4-1 | - | -
CASSRDRVDYGYTF | TGTGCCAGCAGCCGGGACAGGGTGGACTATGGCTACACCTTC | TRBJ1-2 | TRBV5-4 | TRBD1 | -
CASSPRSNQPQHF | TGTGCCAGCAGCCCCCGTAGCAATCAGCCCCAGCATTTT | TRBJ1-5 | TRBV11-2 | - | -
CASSRLGEGENNQPQHF | TGTGCCAGCAGCCGCTTGGGGGAGGGGGAGAATAATCAGCCCCAGCATTTT | TRBJ1-5 | TRBV5-4 | - | -
CASSQGPSSGANVLTF | TGCGCCAGCAGCCAAGGGCCTAGCTCTGGGGCCAACGTCCTGACTTTC | TRBJ2-6 | TRBV4-3 | - | -
CASSTTGRNQPQHF | TGTGCCAGCAGTACGACAGGGAGGAATCAGCCCCAGCATTTT | TRBJ1-5 | TRBV2 | TRBD1 | -
CASSPKGAADTQYF | TGTGCCAGCAGCCCTAAGGGGGCCGCAGATACGCAGTATTTT | TRBJ2-3 | TRBV6-1 | TRBD1 | -
CASSFREADTQYF | TGTGCTAGCAGCTTTCGGGAAGCAGATACGCAGTATTTT | TRBJ2-3 | TRBV7-7 | - | -
CASSPFTGQGPAGYGYTF | TGTGCCAGCAGTCCCTTCACAGGACAGGGACCCGCTGGCTATGGCTACACCTTC | TRBJ1-2 | TRBV28 | TRBD1 | -